Below are 23 T cell receptor beta chains sequenced from a single sample in a study of T cell responses to AZD1222 COVID-19 vaccine. Sequencing was performed with immunoSEQ multiplex PCR; in TCRdb, only in-frame clones are kept and a portion is missing. The repertoire holds around 100,000 clones, with just under 90% as singletons. This specimen was peripheral blood, taken on day 0 of AZD1222 vaccination. These receptors were obtained from an adult in good health.

This chain connects TRBV6-6 to TRBJ1-2, with 7 bases matching TRBD1. Losses at the gene ends were 6 bases for V and 2 bases for J; bases not matched to a gene: 3. From germline, CDR1 is MNHNY and CDR2 SVGAGI (reference sequence). This CDR3 comprises 13 residues. The CDR3 loop reads CASRETGNYGYTF. The DNA of the CDR3 is TGTGCCAGCAGAGAGACAGGGAACTATGGCTACACCTTC.

This clone was seen a single time. V is TRBV5-1 and J is TRBJ1-2, with 8 positions matching TRBD1. The ends lost 4 bases at V and 7 bases at J; junction bases unmatched: 6. CDR1 SGHRS and CDR2 YFSETQ come from the germline V gene. The CDR3 totals 13 residues. The CDR3 spells CASSKRDRSGYTF. CDR3 in DNA: TGCGCCAGCAGCAAACGGGACAGGTCTGGCTACACCTTC. The full variable domain, in which reference TRBV5-1 and TRBJ1-2 provide the parts outside the CDR3, is KAGVTQTPRYLIKTRGQQVTLSCSPISGHRSVSWYQQTPGQGLQFLFEYFSETQRNKGNFPGRFSGRQFSNSRSEMNVSTLELGDSALYLCASSKRDRSGYTFGSGTRLTVV.

The V gene is TRBV5-6, the J gene TRBJ2-3; D perhaps matches TRBD2 (6 bases). The ends were cut back, 4 bases at V and 2 bases at J, with 11 bases in the middle. This CDR3 spans 14 amino acids. CDR1 is SGHDT, CDR2 YYEEEE, per germline. The CDR3 spells CASSAGTNTDTQYF. The CDR3, as DNA: TGTGCCAGCAGCGCGGGAACGAACACAGATACGCAGTATTTT.

The V and J genes are TRBV7-2 and TRBJ1-1; 7 bases align to TRBD1. The V gene end was trimmed by 2 bases and the J gene end by 5 bases; junction bases not matched to a gene: 8. The CDR3 is 15 amino acids. The germline gives CDR1 SGHTA, CDR2 FQGNSA. In DNA form, the CDR3 reads TGTGCCAGCAGCTTACGGAGGGGGCAGGGGACTGAAGCTTTCTTT. It yields the protein CASSLRRGQGTEAFF. Based on the CDR3 plus reference TRBV7-2 and TRBJ1-1, the full variable domain is GAGVSQSPSNKVTEKGKDVELRCDPISGHTALYWYRQSLGQGLEFLIYFQGNSAPDKSGLPSDRFSAERTGGSVSTLTIQRTQQEDSAVYLCASSLRRGQGTEAFFGQGTRLTVV.

The chain combines TRBV7-2 with TRBJ1-5, with D possibly TRBD1 on 5 matching bases. Germline-derived CDR1 and CDR2 are SGHTA and FQGNSA. This CDR3 spans 15 amino acids. V gave up 1 base and J gave up 3 bases, with 10 bases separating them. CDR3 region: CASSLVTGFNQPQHF. In DNA form, the CDR3 reads TGTGCCAGCAGCTTAGTTACAGGCTTCAATCAGCCCCAGCATTTT. Complete variable domain (other parts from reference TRBV7-2 and TRBJ1-5): GAGVSQSPSNKVTEKGKDVELRCDPISGHTALYWYRQSLGQGLEFLIYFQGNSAPDKSGLPSDRFSAERTGGSVSTLTIQRTQQEDSAVYLCASSLVTGFNQPQHFGDGTRLSIL.

This clone was observed a handful of times. V gene TRBV5-1 combines with J gene TRBJ2-7; D might be TRBD1 (6 bases). Trimming cost V 2 bases and J 3 bases, with 15 bases left between them. CDR1 is SGHRS and CDR2 is YFSETQ in the germline V gene. The CDR3 runs to 15 residues. Written as DNA, the CDR3 is TGCGCCAGCAGCTTTGACGGGACAAATAACTACGAGCAGTACTTC. Its protein is CASSFDGTNNYEQYF.

The rearrangement links TRBV9 to TRBJ2-1, with TRBD2 identical over 9 bases. CDR1 is SGDLS, CDR2 YYNGEE, per germline. V gave up 1 base and J gave up 7 bases; unmatched junction bases: 9. The CDR3 is 16 amino acids. As DNA, the CDR3 is TGTGCCAGCAGCGTAATGGCTAGCGGGGCTGCAAATGAGCAGTTCTTC. Its protein product is CASSVMASGAANEQFF.

This clone occurred once. J is TRBJ2-1 and V is TRBV5-1; 7 nucleotides align to TRBD1. The germline V gene encodes CDR1 SGHRS and CDR2 YFSETQ. The length of the CDR3 is 15 residues. The ends lost 2 bases at V and 3 bases at J; junction bases unmatched: 5. CDR3 nucleotide sequence: TGCGCCAGCAGCTTCACAGGGGATTTCTACAATGAGCAGTTCTTC. As protein: CASSFTGDFYNEQFF.

This chain joins TRBV15 and TRBJ2-5; TRBD2 matches at 10 bases. This CDR3 has 15 amino acids. Germline V gives CDR1 LNHNV, CDR2 YYDKDF (reference sequence). The trim removed 3 bases at V and 4 bases at J, leaving 5 bases unmatched. CDR3 coding DNA: TGTGCCACCAGCAGGGCCAGCGGGGGGGCAGAGACCCAGTACTTC. Translation: CATSRASGGAETQYF.

The chain combines TRBV19 with TRBJ1-6; weak D call: TRBD1 (6 bases). V lost 3 bases to trimming and J lost 14 bases, with 11 bases between them. Looked up from germline, CDR1 is LNHDA and CDR2 is SQIVND (reference sequence). The CDR3 is 12 residues long. CDR3 amino acids: CASSMGRTALHF. The DNA of the CDR3 is TGTGCCAGTAGTATGGGCAGGACAGCCCTCCACTTT.

This chain uses TRBV28 with TRBJ1-5; possible D gene TRBD1, 5 bases. The germline gives CDR1 MDHEN, CDR2 SYDVKM. The ends were cut back, 2 bases at V and 6 bases at J, with 14 bases in the middle. This CDR3 spans 15 amino acids. In DNA form, the CDR3 reads TGTGCCAGCAGTTTAATCCCTCCAGGGACTCAGCCCCAGCATTTT. Encoded protein: CASSLIPPGTQPQHF.

This clone was counted a single time. The rearrangement uses TRBV19 and TRBJ1-4, with TRBD1 as a possible D gene (6 bases). Per the germline V gene, CDR1 is LNHDA and CDR2 is SQIVND (reference sequence). The length of the CDR3 is 15 residues. The germline V and J ends were trimmed by 4 bases and 11 bases, with 20 bases remaining between them. Here the CDR3 DNA reads TGTGCCAGTAGTACCCCCGGGACACAAGGAGGTAAACTGTTTTTT. It specifies CASSTPGTQGGKLFF.

The chain is built from TRBV3-1 (or the pseudogene TRBV3-2) and TRBJ2-3; 15 bases map to TRBD2. This CDR3 region has 16 residues. From germline, CDR1 is LGHDT and CDR2 YNNKEL (reference sequence). V shed 3 bases and J 4 bases; nucleotides not matched to a gene: 2. The CDR3, as DNA: TGTGCCAGCAGCCAGGGACTAGCGGGGGGCCCAGATACGCAGTATTTT. Its translation is CASSQGLAGGPDTQYF.

The rearrangement uses TRBV15 and TRBJ1-5, with 7 bases identical to TRBD1. J lost 5 bases, V lost 2 bases, and 6 bases had no gene match. The CDR3 totals 15 residues. In germline, CDR1 is LNHNV, CDR2 YYDKDF (reference sequence). The CDR3 loop reads CATSRSSGGDQPQHF. Here the CDR3 DNA reads TGTGCCACCAGCAGATCCTCAGGGGGGGATCAGCCCCAGCATTTT.

The chain employs TRBV6-2 or TRBV6-3 and TRBJ2-2; tentatively, D is TRBD2 (6 bases). Trimming shortened V by 2 bases and J by 1 base, and 14 bases separated the two germline ends. CDR3 size: 17 residues. Germline V gives CDR1 MNHEY, CDR2 SVGEGT. CDR3 loop: CASSYGGGGQNTGELFF. In DNA form, the CDR3 reads TGTGCCAGCAGTTACGGGGGAGGCGGGCAGAACACCGGGGAGCTGTTTTTT.

The V and J genes are TRBV6-2 or TRBV6-3 and TRBJ2-1, with TRBD2 matching over 8 bases. The V and J ends lost 6 bases and 6 bases, in that order; junction bases with no gene match: 10. Germline V gene data show CDR1 as MNHEY and CDR2 as SVGEGT. This CDR3 has 15 amino acids. In DNA, the CDR3 is TGTGCCAGCAGCCTTCTTGCGGGGGGCCTCAATGAGCAGTTCTTC. Protein sequence: CASSLLAGGLNEQFF.

This clone was observed a handful of times. V usage is TRBV28 and J usage is TRBJ2-3, with TRBD1 matching 9 bases. Germline assignment: CDR1 MDHEN and CDR2 SYDVKM. The CDR3 has 16 residues. J was trimmed by 2 bases and V by 6 bases; bases with no gene match: 9. The CDR3 spells CASREQGAYFTDTQYF. The DNA for the CDR3 is TGTGCCAGCAGGGAACAGGGGGCTTACTTCACAGATACGCAGTATTTT.

The gene calls are TRBV7-2 and TRBJ1-1; possible D gene TRBD1, 5 bases. Germline lookup yields CDR1 SGHTA and CDR2 FQGNSA. This CDR3 is built from 13 residues. Trimming stripped 1 base from V and 3 bases from J, with 6 bases between. The CDR3 loop is CASSLGGHTEAFF. CDR3 sequence (DNA): TGTGCCAGCAGCTTAGGGGGCCACACTGAAGCTTTCTTT.

This chain joins TRBV14 and TRBJ2-3; D call uncertain. Between the trimmed V and J ends, which lost 1 base and 0 bases, there was a span of 14 bases. CDR3 length equals 17 residues. Germline loops: CDR1 SGHDN, CDR2 FVKESK. Here the CDR3 reads CASSQVSKQLSTDTQYF. In nucleotides, the CDR3 is TGTGCCAGCAGCCAAGTCTCGAAACAGCTTAGCACAGATACGCAGTATTTT. The full variable domain, rest sourced from reference TRBV14 and TRBJ2-3, is EAGVTQFPSHSVIEKGQTVTLRCDPISGHDNLYWYRRVMGKEIKFLLHFVKESKQDESGMPNNRFLAERTGGTYSTLKVQPAELEDSGVYFCASSQVSKQLSTDTQYFGPGTRLTVL.

The chain links TRBV5-4 to TRBJ2-7; TRBD1 aligns across 8 bases. Unmatched junction bases numbered 9, after V lost 1 base and J lost 6 bases. The V gene's germline CDR1 is SGHNT and CDR2 YYREEE (reference sequence). This CDR3 contains 15 residues. The CDR3 DNA sequence: TGTGCCAGCAGCTTGAGTAATGCAGGGGGCATCGAGCAGTACTTC. This codes for CASSLSNAGGIEQYF.

J is TRBJ2-1 and V is TRBV27; D is unclear. With 5 bases removed from V and 6 bases from J, the gap between germline ends came to 8 bases. Looked up from germline, CDR1 is MNHEY and CDR2 is SMNVEV (reference sequence). This CDR3 has 12 residues. In DNA form, the CDR3 reads TGTGCCAGCAGTGCACGGCGCAATGAGCAGTTCTTC. As protein: CASSARRNEQFF.

The rearrangement uses TRBV19 and TRBJ1-4; TRBD1 matches 8 bases. This CDR3 has 15 residues. V lost 6 bases, J lost 6 bases, and 9 bases stayed unmatched. Germline V gene data show CDR1 as LNHDA and CDR2 as SQIVND (reference sequence). The CDR3 region has the DNA TGTGCCAGTAGCCGACAGGGGAATAGGTATGAAAAACTGTTTTTT. Amino acids: CASSRQGNRYEKLFF.

This chain uses TRBV10-3 with TRBJ1-3; D not certain. Germline CDR1 ENHRY, CDR2 SYGVKD. Deletions cut 5 bases from V and 0 bases from J, with 8 bases between. This CDR3 region has 14 residues. This chain's CDR3 is CAISSRTSGNTIYF. The CDR3 coding sequence is TGTGCCATCAGTTCCAGGACCTCTGGAAACACCATATATTTT.